What follows are 22 T cell receptor beta chains derived from one specimen sequenced in a study of T cells in tuberculosis. The data were produced by immunoSEQ multiplex PCR, yet TCRdb's version contains in-frame clones alone and is incomplete. The sample consists of some 22,000 clones, approximately 97% of them appearing once. Sequencing was performed on PBMCs. The receptors originated from a donor between 10 and 29 years old with latent tuberculosis or without tuberculosis infection.

The genes are TRBV27 and TRBJ2-7, with 7 nucleotides matching TRBD2. V dropped 2 bases and J dropped 2; count of bases not matched to a gene: 12. CDR3 size: 17 residues. The germline CDR1 and CDR2 sequences are MNHEY and SMNVEV (reference sequence). The CDR3 loop is CASSLQKNSGTPYEQYF. DNA for the CDR3: TGTGCCAGCAGTTTACAAAAAAACAGCGGGACCCCCTACGAGCAGTACTTC.

The chain employs TRBV5-4 and TRBJ2-7; 8 nucleotides agree with TRBD2. CDR1 is SGHNT and CDR2 is YYREEE in the germline V gene (reference sequence). Trimming took 6 bases from V and 6 from J; bases not matched to a gene: 11. The CDR3 extends over 14 amino acids. CDR3 region: CASTKAGVRAEQYF. Written as DNA, the CDR3 is TGTGCCAGCACCAAAGCGGGAGTACGAGCCGAGCAGTACTTC. Using reference TRBV5-4 and TRBJ2-7 for the parts outside the CDR3, the full variable domain is ETGVTQSPTHLIKTRGQQVTLRCSSQSGHNTVSWYQQALGQGPQFIFQYYREEENGRGNFPPRFSGLQFPNYSSELNVNALELDDSALYLCASTKAGVRAEQYFGPGTRLTVT.

V gene TRBV6-1 combines with J gene TRBJ1-1; D is perhaps TRBD1 (6 bases). Trimming removed 5 bases from V and 6 bases from J, with 10 bases in between. The CDR3 extends over 12 amino acids. CDR1 and CDR2 from the germline V gene are MNHNS and SASEGT. CDR3 residues: CASSITGPEAFF. In nucleotides, the CDR3 is TGTGCCAGCAGTATCACAGGGCCTGAAGCTTTCTTT.

The chain employs TRBV6-5 and TRBJ1-1; D unresolved. This CDR3 is built from 12 residues. Trimming removed 0 bases from V and 8 bases from J, with 7 bases in between. Germline V gives CDR1 MNHEY, CDR2 SVGAGI. The CDR3 nucleotides are TGTGCCAGCAGTTACTCAAACGGGGAAGCTTTCTTT. Encoded protein: CASSYSNGEAFF.

The rearrangement joins TRBV7-7 to TRBJ2-1, with TRBD2 identical over 9 bases. CDR1 and CDR2 from the germline V gene are SSHAT and FNYEAQ (reference sequence). The CDR3 is 15 residues long. Losses at the gene ends were 6 bases for V and 4 bases for J; bases not matched to a gene: 7. CDR3 protein: CASSRSGGSYNEQFF. The CDR3 DNA reads TGTGCCAGCAGTCGTAGCGGGGGAAGTTACAATGAGCAGTTCTTC.

The chain joins TRBV7-2 to TRBJ2-2; TRBD1 matches at 7 bases. CDR1 is SGHTA and CDR2 is FQGNSA in the germline V gene. The CDR3 runs 14 residues. Germline trimming cut 4 bases from V and 5 bases from J; bases unmatched to any gene: 4. Here the CDR3 reads CASSWGQSTGELFF. CDR3 nucleotides: TGTGCCAGCAGCTGGGGACAGTCAACCGGGGAGCTGTTTTTT.

This sequence joins TRBV2 and TRBJ2-7; maybe TRBD1 (6 bases). CDR1 and CDR2 from the germline V gene are SNHLY and FYNNEI. Trimming took 10 bases from V and 0 from J, leaving 16 bases between them. The CDR3 is made up of 14 amino acids. CDR3 DNA sequence: TGTGCCACATGGGACATAAAGAGCTCCTACGAGCAGTACTTC. Translating gives CATWDIKSSYEQYF.

The chain couples TRBV9 to TRBJ2-1, with 7 bases fitting TRBD1. After removal of 0 bases from V and 2 bases from J, the junction contained 14 bases not matched to a gene. Germline loops: CDR1 SGDLS, CDR2 YYNGEE. This CDR3 comprises 19 residues. The chain's CDR3 is CASSVGDSGPIITYNEQFF. Written as DNA, the CDR3 is TGTGCCAGCAGCGTAGGGGACAGTGGCCCCATAATAACCTACAATGAGCAGTTCTTC.

This chain joins TRBV19 and TRBJ1-4; a possible D gene is TRBD1 (5 bases). CDR1 and CDR2 from the germline V gene are LNHDA and SQIVND (reference sequence). CDR3 length: 16 amino acids. The V and J ends lost 5 bases and 6 bases respectively, with 19 bases between them. The CDR3 DNA reads TGTGCCAGTAGTTCTTTCGCCCGCGGGACGGATGAAAAACTGTTTTTT. Translating it yields CASSSFARGTDEKLFF. The full variable domain, rest sourced from reference TRBV19 and TRBJ1-4, is DGGITQSPKYLFRKEGQNVTLSCEQNLNHDAMYWYRQDPGQGLRLIYYSQIVNDFQKGDIAEGYSVSREKKESFPLTVTSAQKNPTAFYLCASSSFARGTDEKLFFGSGTQLSVL.

V is TRBV10-1 and J is TRBJ2-3; 10 bases are a match to TRBD2. Germline assignment: CDR1 WNHNN and CDR2 SYGVQD (reference sequence). J lost 3 bases, V lost 3 bases, and 6 bases had no gene match. The CDR3 consists of 16 residues. This chain's CDR3 is CASSDQREGPTDTQYF. The CDR3 region has the DNA TGCGCCAGCAGTGACCAGCGGGAGGGCCCTACAGATACGCAGTATTTT.

The rearrangement uses TRBV7-9 and TRBJ1-1; D is ambiguous. The CDR3 runs 13 residues. Trimming cost V 2 bases and J 6 bases, with 10 bases left between them. Germline loops: CDR1 SEHNR, CDR2 FQNEAQ (reference sequence). CDR3 amino acids: CASSLKRVPEAFF. The CDR3 DNA is TGTGCCAGCAGCTTAAAACGGGTTCCTGAAGCTTTCTTT. The variable domain in full, with the rest retrieved from reference TRBV7-9 and TRBJ1-1, is DTGVSQNPRHKITKRGQNVTFRCDPISEHNRLYWYRQTLGQGPEFLTYFQNEAQLEKSRLLSDRFSAERPKGSFSTLEIQRTEQGDSAMYLCASSLKRVPEAFFGQGTRLTVV.

This rearrangement joins TRBV28 to TRBJ2-1, with TRBD1 matching 10 bases. This CDR3 has 15 amino acids. CDR1 is MDHEN, CDR2 SYDVKM, per germline. With V trimmed by 4 bases and J by 5 bases, 5 bases remained unmatched. CDR3 in amino acids: CASSSPGTGDNEQFF. CDR3 DNA: TGTGCCAGCAGTTCCCCCGGGACAGGGGACAATGAGCAGTTCTTC.

This chain joins TRBV6-4 and TRBJ2-1; 10 nucleotides line up with TRBD1. Germline trimming cut 0 bases from V and 6 bases from J; bases unmatched to any gene: 2. Germline assignment: CDR1 MRHNA and CDR2 SNTAGT. The CDR3 is made up of 15 amino acids. Here the CDR3 reads CASSDSGTGANEQFF. CDR3 DNA: TGTGCCAGCAGTGACTCCGGGACAGGGGCCAATGAGCAGTTCTTC.

The genes are TRBV6-1 and TRBJ1-1, with D possibly TRBD1 on 5 matching bases. This CDR3 is built from 12 residues. V was shortened by 5 bases and J by 7 bases, with 11 bases between the two germline ends. CDR1 and CDR2 from the germline V gene are MNHNS and SASEGT. The CDR3 here is CASSQGSGEAFF. CDR3 nucleotides: TGTGCCAGCAGTCAGGGTTCAGGTGAAGCTTTCTTT.

V gene TRBV27 combines with J gene TRBJ1-2; a weak D match, TRBD1 (5 bases). Trimming shortened V by 0 bases and J by 6 bases, and 8 bases separated the two germline ends. The CDR3 contains 13 residues. Germline-derived CDR1 and CDR2 are MNHEY and SMNVEV (reference sequence). This chain's CDR3 is CASSLSGAHGYTF. In nucleotides, the CDR3 is TGTGCCAGCAGTTTATCAGGGGCGCATGGCTACACCTTC.

V gene TRBV30 combines with J gene TRBJ2-7, with D perhaps matching TRBD1 (5 bases). This CDR3 is built from 14 residues. V was clipped by 0 bases and J by 4 bases, with 13 bases between them. Per germline, CDR1 GTSNPN and CDR2 SVGIG (reference sequence). CDR3 amino acids: CAWSVLDKGYEQYF. CDR3 DNA: TGTGCCTGGAGTGTGTTGGACAAGGGGTACGAGCAGTACTTC.

The gene calls are TRBV9 and TRBJ1-2; 8 bases match TRBD1. The ends lost 0 bases at V and 5 bases at J; junction bases unmatched: 0. The CDR3 spans 13 residues. Germline CDR1 SGDLS, CDR2 YYNGEE. Here the CDR3 DNA reads TGTGCCAGCAGCGTAGGACAGGGGTATGGCTACACCTTC. Its translation is CASSVGQGYGYTF.

The chain joins TRBV18 to TRBJ1-2; 7 positions match TRBD1. The CDR3 sequence is 13 residues long. CDR1 is KGHSH, CDR2 LQKENI, per germline. The J segment lost 5 bases and the V segment lost 2 bases, leaving 2 bases of the junction unmatched. CDR3 DNA sequence: TGTGCCAGCTCACCAGGGACAGATTATGGCTACACCTTC. This translates into CASSPGTDYGYTF.

This sequence joins TRBV18 and TRBJ1-5; 10 positions agree with TRBD1. Losses at the gene ends were 3 bases for V and 5 bases for J; bases not matched to a gene: 4. In germline, CDR1 is KGHSH, CDR2 LQKENI. This CDR3 has 15 residues. In DNA, the CDR3 is TGTGCCAGCTCACCCGCCGGGACAGGGGATCAGCCCCAGCATTTT. Translated: CASSPAGTGDQPQHF. Variable domain in full (rest from reference TRBV18 and TRBJ1-5): NAGVMQNPRHLVRRRGQEARLRCSPMKGHSHVYWYRQLPEEGLKFMVYLQKENIIDESGMPKERFSAEFPKEGPSILRIQQVVRGDSAAYFCASSPAGTGDQPQHFGDGTRLSIL.

The chain has TRBV9 and TRBJ2-6, with 8 bases aligning to TRBD1. Germline V gene sequence: CDR1 SGDLS, CDR2 YYNGEE. The CDR3 consists of 18 residues. V was clipped by 4 bases and J by 0 bases; unmatched bases: 9. The CDR3 is CASSPRDRSSSGANVLTF. The CDR3 DNA sequence: TGTGCCAGCAGCCCCCGGGACAGGTCCAGCTCTGGGGCCAACGTCCTGACTTTC.

The chain carries TRBV18 and TRBJ2-7, with TRBD1 matching 10 bases. V was clipped by 3 bases and J by 6 bases; unmatched bases: 5. CDR1 is KGHSH and CDR2 is LQKENI in the germline V gene. The CDR3 sequence is 14 residues long. The CDR3 region has the DNA TGTGCCAGCTCACCGACAGGGGGCTTAATCGAGCAGTACTTC. Its protein product is CASSPTGGLIEQYF.

The chain uses TRBV6-6 and TRBJ2-4, with 10 bases lining up with TRBD1. J gave up 5 bases and V 6 bases, and 10 bases lay outside the gene matches. Looked up from germline, CDR1 is MNHNY and CDR2 is SVGAGI (reference sequence). This CDR3 spans 16 amino acids. CDR3 DNA: TGTGCCAGCAGCCCAGGGGACAGGGGCTACCAAAACATTCAGTACTTC. Translating it yields CASSPGDRGYQNIQYF.